The 28 T cell receptor beta chains in this list originate from one sample, sequenced in a study of T cells after yellow fever vaccination. Using its own MiXCR run on the 5' RACE reads, TCRdb lists one record per CDR3 protein. The table includes about 160,000 distinct CDR3 sequences, almost 7% detected once. Sequencing was performed on CD4+ T cells sorted from PBMCs, taken 5 to 6 days after the first yellow fever vaccination. Receptors originate from a young man who received the YFV17D yellow fever vaccine.

The chain couples TRBV5-6 to TRBJ2-5; 7 bases line up with TRBD2. CDR3 length: 15 amino acids. Germline trimming cut 0 bases from V and 4 bases from J; bases unmatched to any gene: 6. Germline CDR1 and CDR2: SGHDT and YYEEEE. The CDR3 nucleotides read TGTGCCAGCAGCTTGGCGGGAGGCATAGGAGAGACCCAGTACTTC. Its protein is CASSLAGGIGETQYF. The full variable domain, completed using reference TRBV5-6 and TRBJ2-5, is DAGVTQSPTHLIKTRGQQVTLRCSPKSGHDTVSWYQQALGQGPQFIFQYYEEEERQRGNFPDRFSGHQFPNYSSELNVNALLLGDSALYLCASSLAGGIGETQYFGPGTRLLVL.

This clonotype was detected a few times. V usage is TRBV24-1 and J usage is TRBJ1-2; a weak D match, TRBD1 (6 bases). The CDR3 has 15 amino acids. The V end lost 0 bases, the J end lost 3 bases, and 10 bases lay between the germline ends. Germline V gives CDR1 KGHDR, CDR2 SFDVKD. The CDR3 bases are TGTGCCACCAGTGATTTGCACAGGGAGGACTATGGCTACACCTTC. This translates into CATSDLHREDYGYTF.

This clonotype was detected ten times or more. This chain joins TRBV6-5 and TRBJ2-7; D assignment may be TRBD1 or TRBD2 (5 bases each). Germline CDR1 reads MNHEY; CDR2 reads SVGAGI. V was cut by 6 bases and J by 6 bases, with 12 bases left in between. The CDR3 has 12 amino acids. The CDR3 nucleotides are TGTGCCAGCAGCTCTGGGGGTGGCGAGCAGTACGTC. Amino acids: CASSSGGGEQYV.

V and J are TRBV20-1 and TRBJ1-5, with TRBD1 matching over 7 bases. CDR1 is DFQATT, CDR2 SNEGSKA, per germline (reference sequence). This CDR3 region has 13 residues. Germline trimming cut 6 bases from V and 4 bases from J; bases unmatched to any gene: 6. The chain's CDR3 is CSAIRDRNQPQHF. CDR3 nucleotides: TGCAGTGCGATCCGGGACAGAAATCAGCCCCAGCATTTT.

This clonotype appeared a few times. V is TRBV23-1 and J is TRBJ2-1, with 7 bases matching TRBD1. TRBV23-1 carries the ORF label, with uncertain function. The V and J ends lost 6 bases and 5 bases, in that order; junction bases with no gene match: 7. This CDR3 is built from 14 residues. The CDR3 region has the DNA TGCGCCAGCAGCACAGGGGTGAGGAACAATGAGCAGTTCTTC. Its protein product is CASSTGVRNNEQFF.

This clonotype was counted between two and nine times. The chain recombines TRBV29-1 with TRBJ2-3; no clear D gene. The germline V gene encodes CDR1 SQVTM and CDR2 ANQGSEA. The CDR3 is 12 amino acids. The V end was cut by 1 base, the J end by 6 bases, with 8 bases between. The CDR3 nucleotides read TGCAGCGTTGAAGCGGCGAGTGATACGCAGTATTTT. This gives the protein CSVEAASDTQYF.

The chain joins TRBV11-2 to TRBJ1-2, with 9 bases fitting TRBD1. The CDR3 runs to 17 residues. Germline values: CDR1 SGHAT, CDR2 FQNNGV. After removal of 5 bases from V and 6 bases from J, the junction contained 16 bases not matched to a gene. In DNA form, the CDR3 reads TGTGCCAGCAGCACCACAGGGGGCGCAGAGACTATGGATGGCTACACCTTC. Translated: CASSTTGGAETMDGYTF.

This clonotype came up a few times. This chain links TRBV20-1 with TRBJ1-2; 7 bases agree with TRBD1. The CDR3 has 13 residues. In germline, CDR1 is DFQATT, CDR2 SNEGSKA (reference sequence). Unmatched junction bases numbered 7, after V lost 5 bases and J lost 4 bases. CDR3 residues: CSALEGAVYGYTF. The CDR3 bases are TGCAGTGCTTTGGAGGGGGCGGTCTATGGCTACACCTTC.

There are a few counts of this clonotype. The CDR3: CASTRGQGETQYF. CDR3 in DNA: TGTGCCAGCACCCGAGGGCAGGGGGAGACCCAGTACTTC. This chain connects TRBV12-3 or TRBV12-4 to TRBJ2-5; tentative D call: TRBD1 (6 bases). There are 13 residues in the CDR3. Trimming took 7 bases from V and 5 from J, leaving 14 bases between them.

This clonotype was detected only a few times. The chain joins TRBV12-3 or TRBV12-4 to TRBJ2-3; TRBD2 aligns across 12 bases. V gave up 1 base and J gave up 0 bases; unmatched junction bases: 5. The CDR3 has 18 amino acids. Here the CDR3 reads CASSLGASGGASTDTQYF. The CDR3 region has the DNA TGTGCCAGCAGTTTAGGTGCTAGCGGGGGGGCCAGCACAGATACGCAGTATTTT.

This clonotype was seen many times. The V gene is TRBV12-3 or TRBV12-4, the J gene TRBJ1-2; possibly TRBD1 for D (5 bases). This CDR3 has 12 residues. V lost 5 bases and J 3 bases, leaving 7 bases between the germline ends. The CDR3 here is CASSRGDYGYTF. CDR3 nucleotides: TGTGCCAGCAGTAGAGGGGACTATGGCTACACCTTC.

This clonotype was found many times. The chain employs TRBV7-3 and TRBJ2-5; D is perhaps TRBD1 (5 bases). The V gene's germline CDR1 is SGHTA and CDR2 FQGTGA. Deletions cut 1 base from V and 9 bases from J, with 15 bases between. The CDR3 runs to 14 residues. CDR3 nucleotide sequence: TGTGCCAGCAGCTTAATGTTGGGCCAAGGGGCCCAGTACTTC. This translates into CASSLMLGQGAQYF.

This clonotype was detected only a few times. The rearrangement links TRBV6-5 to TRBJ1-1; maybe TRBD1 (5 bases). Germline V gene lookup returns CDR1 MNHEY and CDR2 SVGAGI. CDR3 length equals 15 residues. Trimming removed 4 bases from V and 1 base from J, with 13 bases in between. CDR3 sequence reads: CASSFWGRWNTEAFF. The CDR3 DNA is TGTGCCAGCAGTTTCTGGGGGAGGTGGAACACTGAAGCTTTCTTT.

This clonotype appeared many times. The rearrangement links TRBV27 to TRBJ1-1, with D unclear. The V gene lost 5 bases and the J gene lost 1 base, with 14 bases spanning the gap. Germline V gene lookup returns CDR1 MNHEY and CDR2 SMNVEV (reference sequence). This CDR3 is built from 15 residues. CDR3 sequence: CASSMGWGRNTEAFF. In DNA, the CDR3 is TGTGCCAGCAGTATGGGGTGGGGTAGGAACACTGAAGCTTTCTTT.

This clonotype has ten or more counts. The chain is built from TRBV3-1 and TRBJ1-1; maybe TRBD1 (6 bases). The V end lost 5 bases, the J end lost 2 bases, and 15 bases lay between the germline ends. CDR1 and CDR2 (germline): LGHDT, YNNKEL (reference sequence). The CDR3 spans 15 residues. The CDR3 loop is CASSDTGSLNTEAFF. The CDR3 region has the DNA TGTGCCAGCAGCGATACAGGGAGCCTAAACACTGAAGCTTTCTTT. The variable domain in full, completed from reference TRBV3-1 and TRBJ1-1, reads DTAVSQTPKYLVTQMGNDKSIKCEQNLGHDTMYWYKQDSKKFLKIMFSYNNKELIINETVPNRFSPKSPDKAHLNLHINSLELGDSAVYFCASSDTGSLNTEAFFGQGTRLTVV.

This clonotype was seen repeatedly, ten times or more. The chain couples TRBV5-5 to TRBJ1-1; D not resolved. Germline V gene lookup returns CDR1 SGHKS and CDR2 YYEKEE (reference sequence). V gave up 3 bases and J gave up 4 bases, with 16 bases separating them. The CDR3 contains 15 residues. CDR3 amino acids: CASSSDPVSSTEAFF. The CDR3 coding sequence is TGTGCCAGCAGCTCGGACCCGGTTAGTAGCACTGAAGCTTTCTTT.

This clonotype has only a few counts. This rearrangement joins TRBV5-6 to TRBJ1-5, with D possibly matching TRBD1 (6 bases). Trimming removed 4 bases from V and 1 base from J, with 18 bases in between. This CDR3 is built from 17 residues. Germline V CDR1 and CDR2: SGHDT, YYEEEE. The CDR3: CASSGGAGAGSNQPQHF. DNA of the CDR3: TGTGCCAGCAGCGGGGGGGCGGGGGCAGGGAGCAATCAGCCCCAGCATTTT.

This clonotype was counted a few times. The chain employs TRBV2 and TRBJ1-4; 7 positions agree with TRBD1. The junction had 15 bases not matched to a gene; V was cut back by 6 bases and J by 8 bases. The CDR3 consists of 16 residues. The germline V gene has CDR1 SNHLY and CDR2 FYNNEI. The CDR3: CASRTGTAIIREKLFF. The DNA for the CDR3 is TGTGCCAGCAGAACCGGGACAGCTATTATAAGGGAAAAACTGTTTTTT.

This clonotype turned up a few times. The chain couples TRBV28 to TRBJ2-2; 7 positions match TRBD2. The germline gives CDR1 MDHEN, CDR2 SYDVKM. After removal of 6 bases from V and 0 bases from J, the junction contained 4 bases not matched to a gene. This CDR3 spans 15 amino acids. CDR3 residues: CASSRTSANTGELFF. The CDR3 DNA reads as TGTGCCAGCAGCCGCACTAGCGCGAACACCGGGGAGCTGTTTTTT.

This clonotype has just a few counts. The rearrangement uses TRBV6-1 and TRBJ1-5; TRBD1 aligns across 9 bases. Trimming at V came to 6 bases and at J to 4 bases, leaving 10 bases not matched to a gene. Germline V CDR1 and CDR2: MNHNS, SASEGT. The CDR3 contains 16 residues. CDR3 in amino acids: CASSKGQGSRNQPQHF. CDR3 sequence (DNA): TGTGCCAGCAGCAAGGGACAGGGATCAAGAAATCAGCCCCAGCATTTT.

This clonotype turned up a few times. V and J are TRBV20-1 and TRBJ1-6; 8 bases are shared with TRBD1. Per germline, CDR1 DFQATT and CDR2 SNEGSKA (reference sequence). Trimming cost V 3 bases and J 7 bases; bases outside gene matches: 2. This CDR3 comprises 13 residues. The CDR3 bases are TGCAGTGCTAGCAGGGGGCTGAATTCACCCCTCCACTTT. It is translated as CSASRGLNSPLHF.

This clonotype has ten or more counts. The rearrangement uses TRBV10-3 and TRBJ2-1; TRBD1 is a possible D gene (6 bases). The CDR3 covers 11 residues. V was cut by 10 bases and J by 7 bases, with 11 bases left in between. CDR1 is ENHRY, CDR2 SYGVKD, per germline. The CDR3 here is CASTGWNEQFF. CDR3 coding DNA: TGTGCCAGTACAGGGTGGAATGAGCAGTTCTTC.

The table lists this clonotype with many counts. The V call is TRBV6-1, the J call TRBJ2-3; D is perhaps TRBD2 (6 bases). Trimming removed 6 bases from V and 3 bases from J, with 13 bases in between. In germline, CDR1 is MNHNS, CDR2 SASEGT. The CDR3 spans 14 residues. The CDR3 loop is CASRPAGRTDTQYF. The CDR3, as DNA: TGTGCCAGCAGGCCCGCAGGGAGGACAGATACGCAGTATTTT.

This clonotype has at least ten counts. The chain has TRBV7-9 and TRBJ2-2; maybe TRBD1 (6 bases). The germline gives CDR1 SEHNR, CDR2 FQNEAQ (reference sequence). The CDR3 covers 12 residues. V lost 6 bases and J 6 bases, leaving 8 bases between the germline ends. CDR3 protein: CASRRQAGELFF. In nucleotides, the CDR3 is TGTGCCAGCAGGCGACAGGCCGGGGAGCTGTTTTTT.

This clonotype was detected a few times. V gene TRBV2 combines with J gene TRBJ2-7; tentative D call: TRBD2 (6 bases). The germline V gene has CDR1 SNHLY and CDR2 FYNNEI. The CDR3 runs 11 residues. V lost 7 bases and J lost 4, with 8 bases in between. The CDR3 protein is CASTGEYEQYF. The DNA for the CDR3 is TGTGCCAGCACGGGAGAATACGAGCAGTACTTC. Looking up the rest from reference TRBV2 and TRBJ2-7 gives the full variable domain: EPEVTQTPSHQVTQMGQEVILRCVPISNHLYFYWYRQILGQKVEFLVSFYNNEISEKSEIFDDQFSVERPDGSNFTLKIRSTKLEDSAMYFCASTGEYEQYFGPGTRLTVT.

This clonotype appeared many times. V is TRBV20-1 and J is TRBJ1-2, with 9 bases that match TRBD1. The CDR3 is made up of 15 amino acids. Trimming removed 1 base from V and 10 bases from J; junction bases left unmatched: 13. Germline lookup yields CDR1 DFQATT and CDR2 SNEGSKA (reference sequence). CDR3 in amino acids: CSARVQGGQGSAYTF. The CDR3 coding sequence is TGCAGTGCTAGAGTGCAGGGGGGACAGGGATCCGCCTACACCTTC.

The sample holds many counts of this clonotype. The chain carries TRBV28 and TRBJ2-7; 8 bases align to TRBD1. The germline gives CDR1 MDHEN, CDR2 SYDVKM. The CDR3 is 14 residues long. The junction had 8 bases not matched to a gene; V was cut back by 4 bases and J by 6 bases. The CDR3 nucleotides are TGTGCCAGCAGTTCCCGGACAGGGAAGGGCGAGCAGTACGTC. It encodes CASSSRTGKGEQYV.

This clonotype was seen repeatedly, ten times or more. The rearrangement links TRBV6-4 to TRBJ2-2; D is ambiguous. Germline lookup yields CDR1 MRHNA and CDR2 SNTAGT. V gave up 2 bases and J gave up 6 bases, with 10 bases separating them. The CDR3 sequence is 14 residues long. The chain's CDR3 is CASSDRAAAGELFF. As DNA, the CDR3 is TGTGCCAGCAGTGACAGGGCGGCTGCCGGGGAGCTGTTTTTT.